Below are 24 T cell receptor beta chains sequenced from a single sample in a study of blood T cell repertoires in COVID-19. The method was immunoSEQ multiplex PCR; TCRdb's version includes in-frame clones alone and lacks a portion of them. The data hold 140,000 to 150,000 clones, with roughly 78% observed a single time. What was sequenced was PBMCs or T cells enriched from blood (not recorded which). These receptors were obtained from a woman between 50 and 59 years old who had recovered from COVID-19.

The V call is TRBV3-1 (or the pseudogene TRBV3-2), the J call TRBJ1-5, with 10 bases lining up with TRBD1. CDR1 and CDR2 (germline): LGHDT, YNNKEL (reference sequence). This CDR3 has 16 residues. Germline trimming cut 5 bases from V and 4 bases from J; bases unmatched to any gene: 8. CDR3 sequence (DNA): TGTGCCAGCAGCAGTGGACAGGGGGTGTGGAATCAGCCCCAGCATTTT. Translation gives CASSSGQGVWNQPQHF.

The chain employs TRBV7-9 and TRBJ2-2; D remains unclear. V was trimmed by 4 bases and J by 0 bases, leaving 9 bases between them. Germline V CDR1 and CDR2: SEHNR, FQNEAQ (reference sequence). The CDR3 consists of 15 residues. CDR3 in DNA: TGTGCCAGCAGCTCGAGACAAGCGAACACCGGGGAGCTGTTTTTT. Its translation is CASSSRQANTGELFF.

This clone is a singleton in its sample. The chain recombines TRBV5-8 with TRBJ2-7, with D possibly matching TRBD2 (5 bases). This CDR3 contains 14 residues. V lost 6 bases, J lost 6 bases, and 19 bases lay in between. Germline loops: CDR1 SGHTS, CDR2 YDEGEE. The CDR3 loop reads CASTRGPQRVEQYF. In DNA form, the CDR3 reads TGTGCCAGCACTCGGGGTCCGCAAAGGGTCGAGCAGTACTTC.

The genes are TRBV29-1 and TRBJ1-4; 9 bases fit TRBD1. This CDR3 comprises 12 residues. The V gene's germline CDR1 is SQVTM and CDR2 ANQGSEA. With 7 bases clipped from V and 6 bases from J, the junction kept 3 bases outside the gene matches. CDR3: CSAWTGDEKLFF. The CDR3 coding sequence is TGCAGCGCATGGACAGGGGATGAAAAACTGTTTTTT.

This sequence joins TRBV7-3 and TRBJ1-1, with 9 bases fitting TRBD1. Losses at the gene ends were 4 bases for V and 1 base for J; bases not matched to a gene: 4. The V gene's germline CDR1 is SGHTA and CDR2 FQGTGA. This CDR3 contains 15 residues. CDR3 residues: CASSSGTGRNTEAFF. The CDR3 DNA reads as TGTGCCAGCAGCTCGGGGACAGGGAGGAACACTGAAGCTTTCTTT.

This clone has a single count. The chain combines TRBV27 with TRBJ2-1, with a possible D match to TRBD2 (5 bases). V lost 3 bases and J 0 bases, leaving 9 bases between the germline ends. The germline gives CDR1 MNHEY, CDR2 SMNVEV (reference sequence). The CDR3 extends over 15 amino acids. Here the CDR3 reads CASSFVGSSYNEQFF. The DNA of the CDR3 is TGTGCCAGCAGTTTTGTGGGGAGCTCCTACAATGAGCAGTTCTTC.

This clone was counted a single time. The chain is built from TRBV11-2 and TRBJ2-7, with 9 bases identical to TRBD2. CDR1 and CDR2 (germline): SGHAT, FQNNGV. The CDR3 sequence is 16 residues long. V lost 1 base and J lost 6; bases outside the gene matches: 10. The CDR3 here is CASSLVPAGGLAEQYF. In DNA, the CDR3 is TGTGCCAGCAGCTTAGTTCCCGCGGGGGGGCTAGCCGAGCAGTACTTC.

The chain recombines TRBV6-4 with TRBJ2-6; D gene ambiguous. Germline CDR1 and CDR2: MRHNA and SNTAGT. The CDR3 contains 15 residues. V was shortened by 2 bases and J by 1 base, with 6 bases between the two germline ends. The CDR3 nucleotides are TGTGCCAGCAGTGACAGACTGTCTGGGGCCAACGTCCTGACTTTC. This encodes CASSDRLSGANVLTF.

The V and J genes are TRBV11-3 and TRBJ2-7; tentatively, D is TRBD1 (5 bases). V was shortened by 5 bases and J by 4 bases, with 12 bases between the two germline ends. Germline values: CDR1 SGHNT, CDR2 YENEEA. CDR3 length: 13 residues. CDR3 nucleotide sequence: TGTGCCAGCAGCATAAACAAGGGGTACGAGCAGTACTTC. The encoded protein is CASSINKGYEQYF.

The rearrangement links TRBV7-9 to TRBJ2-3; D is unresolved. CDR3 size: 16 residues. The V end was cut by 0 bases, the J end by 6 bases, with 16 bases between. The germline V gene has CDR1 SEHNR and CDR2 FQNEAQ (reference sequence). The CDR3 here is CASSLASTPGMDTQYF. CDR3 DNA sequence: TGTGCCAGCAGCTTAGCGTCGACCCCAGGCATGGATACGCAGTATTTT.

The chain links TRBV5-8 to TRBJ1-4; possibly TRBD1 for D (5 bases). V lost 4 bases, J lost 6 bases, and 16 bases lay in between. The CDR3 has 15 residues. From germline, CDR1 is SGHTS and CDR2 YDEGEE. The CDR3 region is CASSSAGTGDEKLFF. DNA for the CDR3: TGTGCCAGCAGCAGTGCCGGGACTGGAGATGAAAAACTGTTTTTT.

This clone was seen a few times. V usage is TRBV9 and J usage is TRBJ2-1; TRBD2 matches 9 bases. The J segment lost 9 bases and the V segment lost 0 bases, leaving 13 bases of the junction unmatched. The germline CDR1 and CDR2 sequences are SGDLS and YYNGEE. This CDR3 is built from 17 residues. The CDR3 protein is CASSVAVGGGATREQFF. CDR3 coding DNA: TGTGCCAGCAGCGTAGCAGTTGGCGGGGGGGCCACCCGTGAGCAGTTCTTC.

This chain connects TRBV30 to TRBJ1-1; the D is unclear. Trimming stripped 0 bases from V and 5 bases from J, with 13 bases between. This CDR3 spans 14 amino acids. CDR1 and CDR2 from the germline V gene are GTSNPN and SVGIG (reference sequence). The DNA of the CDR3 is TGTGCCTGGAGTGTACTTGATCCGGGGACTGAAGCTTTCTTT. The encoded protein is CAWSVLDPGTEAFF.

This clone occurred many times. CDR3 nucleotide sequence: TGCGCCAGCAGTGATTACAGGATTAGCAATCAGCCCCAGCATTTT. It specifies CASSDYRISNQPQHF. The chain joins TRBV4-1 to TRBJ1-5; maybe TRBD1 (5 bases). From germline, CDR1 is MGHRA and CDR2 YSYEKL. CDR3 size: 15 residues. Trimming stripped 6 bases from V and 0 bases from J, with 12 bases between.

V is TRBV19 and J is TRBJ2-5; 9 bases are shared with TRBD1. The CDR3 spans 16 residues. V trimming: 4 bases; J trimming: 3 bases; junction bases outside the gene matches: 9. Germline CDR1 and CDR2: LNHDA and SQIVND (reference sequence). The DNA of the CDR3 is TGTGCCAGTAGTAGAATACAGGGGGCGCGTGAAGAGACCCAGTACTTC. Encoded protein: CASSRIQGAREETQYF.

In its sample, this clone was seen a few times. The rearrangement uses TRBV5-4 and TRBJ1-2, with 9 bases that match TRBD1. The V and J ends lost 4 bases and 2 bases, in that order; junction bases with no gene match: 9. The V gene's germline CDR1 is SGHNT and CDR2 YYREEE (reference sequence). The CDR3 consists of 16 residues. CDR3 protein: CASSLPTGGRNYGYTF. DNA for the CDR3: TGTGCCAGCAGCCTACCGACAGGGGGGAGGAACTATGGCTACACCTTC.

This clone has a handful of counts. The genes are TRBV7-6 and TRBJ2-3; perhaps TRBD1 as D (5 bases). CDR3 length: 12 residues. The germline V gene has CDR1 SGHVS and CDR2 FNYEAQ. Trimming left V 5 bases short and J 4 bases short, with 7 bases between. The CDR3 here is CASSRQPDTQYF. The CDR3, as DNA: TGTGCCAGCAGCCGACAGCCAGATACGCAGTATTTT.

The chain recombines TRBV5-4 with TRBJ1-5, with 7 nucleotides matching TRBD1. V lost 4 bases to trimming and J lost 0 bases; unmatched junction nucleotides: 4. CDR1 is SGHNT and CDR2 is YYREEE in the germline V gene (reference sequence). CDR3 length: 15 amino acids. This CDR3 is CASSRDRDSNQPQHF. The CDR3 nucleotides are TGTGCCAGCAGCCGAGACAGGGATAGCAATCAGCCCCAGCATTTT.

The chain has TRBV6-5 and TRBJ1-4, with no clear D. Trimming left V 0 bases short and J 4 bases short, with 9 bases between. The CDR3 is 15 amino acids. Looked up from germline, CDR1 is MNHEY and CDR2 is SVGAGI. For the CDR3, the DNA is TGTGCCAGCAGTTACTCGATTGGCTTTAATGAAAAACTGTTTTTT. Residues: CASSYSIGFNEKLFF.

The V and J genes are TRBV27 and TRBJ1-4; perhaps TRBD1 as D (5 bases). Trimming cost V 3 bases and J 3 bases, with 14 bases left between them. This CDR3 comprises 16 residues. Per the germline V gene, CDR1 is MNHEY and CDR2 is SMNVEV (reference sequence). The CDR3 nucleotides are TGTGCCAGCAGTTTTCTTACCGGGACTTCTAATGAAAAACTGTTTTTT. It yields the protein CASSFLTGTSNEKLFF.

V gene TRBV7-9 combines with J gene TRBJ1-2; 8 nucleotides agree with TRBD1. Germline lookup yields CDR1 SEHNR and CDR2 FQNEAQ (reference sequence). CDR3 length: 14 amino acids. Germline trimming cut 5 bases from V and 8 bases from J; bases unmatched to any gene: 10. The CDR3 coding sequence is TGTGCCAGCAGCCTAGGACAGGGTTTATTAGGCTACACCTTC. Translating it yields CASSLGQGLLGYTF.

This chain joins TRBV11-2 and TRBJ2-1; 15 positions agree with TRBD2. The junction had 10 bases not matched to a gene; V was cut back by 5 bases and J by 8 bases. Per germline, CDR1 SGHAT and CDR2 FQNNGV. This CDR3 contains 17 residues. CDR3 residues: CASSPTRTSGGADEQFF. CDR3 in DNA: TGTGCCAGCAGCCCAACACGGACTAGCGGGGGGGCCGATGAGCAGTTCTTC.

This clone was counted a single time. The chain has TRBV7-8 and TRBJ2-3; 10 bases fit TRBD1. Germline CDR1 is SGHVS and CDR2 is FQNEAQ. The ends lost 2 bases at V and 3 bases at J; junction bases unmatched: 5. The CDR3 consists of 16 residues. The CDR3 DNA reads as TGTGCCAGCAGCTTAAATTGGGACAGGGGAACAGATACGCAGTATTTT. It encodes CASSLNWDRGTDTQYF.

The CDR3 nucleotides read TGTGCCAGCAATGGGCCGATGGGACAGGGAAATGAAAAACTGTTTTTT. It specifies CASNGPMGQGNEKLFF. The chain uses TRBV2 and TRBJ1-4; the match to TRBD1 covers 9 bases. V shed 7 bases and J 5 bases; nucleotides not matched to a gene: 11. Per germline, CDR1 SNHLY and CDR2 FYNNEI. The CDR3 consists of 16 residues.